Described below is a single TCR beta chain sequence and its context. This receptor's antigen is unknown. Mismatch with germline at one junction end may stem from a read error. The cohort consisted of 650 to 850 healthy bone marrow donors. All cohort members were sampled while nominally healthy, although unrecorded immune exposures were likely present. The donor was CMV seronegative and belonged to the group of 352 seronegative cohort members. Every donor gave a peripheral blood sample, and the peripheral blood mononuclear cells from that sample were used for TCR beta sequencing. Genomic DNA extraction from the blood cell samples was performed with the Qiagen DNeasy Blood Extraction Kit. The library was generated by the immunoSEQ multiplex PCR assay. For the multiplex PCR, a mixture combining 60 forward primers for TCR Vbeta segments and 13 reverse primers for TCR Jbeta segments was used. The CDR3 region of rearranged TCR beta genes was amplified from genomic DNA with a multiplex PCR assay. Amplified TCR beta libraries were sequenced as 87-base-pair reads on the Illumina HiSeq System. For the original study's pipeline: In a later analysis, roughly 80 million unique TCR beta chains were counted across the approximately 640 repertoires, and roughly 10 million of these chains were shared by at least two donors. To remove PCR and sequencing errors, raw reads were error-corrected and collapsed into unique sequences using a nearest-neighbor algorithm that merged closely related sequences. To assign V, D and J gene segments, CDR3 sequences were aligned to IMGT reference sequences. For a sequence to be retained, at least a six-nucleotide match to both a V gene segment and a J gene segment was required. A rearrangement was called productive if the CDR3 had no stop codons and remained in frame with V and J, and every other rearrangement was called non-productive. Following IMGT convention, CDR3 was defined as the stretch from the second conserved V-encoded cysteine up to the conserved J-encoded phenylalanine. The earlier analysis of about 560 of the donors excluded any sequence lacking an unambiguous match to a single V gene segment. An earlier analysis of a few hundred of the donors called V segments functional above 56.7% productive rearrangements and segregating when the between-donor standard deviation exceeded 5%. A statistical classification framework was built to diagnose cytomegalovirus status from the catalog of TCR beta chain sequences. V and J gene assignment, in a later analysis, came from comparing TCR nucleotide sequences with IMGT/GENE-DB human TR gene sequences. A later analysis assigned CDR3 sequences and most-parsimonious VDJ recombination scenarios with the TCRdist pipeline. In a later analysis, each TCR beta chain was defined by its CDR3 amino acid sequence together with its V-gene family, and reads lacking a unique V-gene family were excluded. In a later analysis, around 650 highly shared, low-generation-probability nucleotide sequences were removed to address suspected cross-contamination and a sequencing artifact. A later analysis calculated a clonal expansion index for each public chain from normalized within-repertoire ranks of inferred template counts. Generation probabilities in a later analysis came from a VDJ recombination model fitted to out-of-frame rearrangements, and those results were checked against IGoR. A later analysis scored TCR-TCR, TCR-HLA and TCR-CMV co-occurrence with hypergeometric tests, applying a repertoire-size bias correction to TCR pairs. To estimate false discovery rates, a later analysis permuted the HLA or CMV assignments 20 times. In a later analysis, co-occurring TCRs were grouped with DBSCAN, and TCRdist sequence similarity was added when clustering was performed within HLA-allele-positive subsets. For co-occurrence clustering, repertoires with fewer than 30,000 or more than 120,000 public chains were excluded, along with 4 to 6 repertoires with anomalous nucleotide sharing. Entries here come from immuneACCESS through TCRdb and include only in-frame sequences with V and J called. Some clones fail to appear in such tables; in the studies checked, an unresolved V gene covers under half of the shortfall, and the cause of the remainder is unknown. V, J and clone size were drawn from that table, and D and trimming were deduced from the DNA. This sample comprises roughly 220,000 clones, 80% to 85% of them detected only once. The ten largest clones take up approximately 2.5% of the sample.

This specimen belongs to a study of cytomegalovirus exposure and HLA in healthy donors (dated by TCRdb to 2016 to 2017). Some background on the complete study: According to an earlier analysis of a few hundred of the donors, roughly 180 million T cells yielded approximately 120 million unique TCR beta sequences and more than 250 Gb of sequence data. An early release covering over 500 HLA-typed donors comprised about 290 gigabases of sequencing data and 65 million to 100 million unique TCR sequences. Of the roughly 400 genotyped donors, roughly 85% fell in the genetic ancestry cluster associated with self-reported Caucasian donors. The study aimed to test whether signatures of past pathogen exposure could be identified by cataloging public T cell receptors. The T cell repertoires of several hundred subjects were profiled by immunosequencing and related to cytomegalovirus serostatus. In addition to the first cohort of 666 subjects, a separate validation cohort of 130 or so different subjects was used. To predict cytomegalovirus infection status, the study brought together high-throughput TCR immunosequencing, statistical association of individual TCRs with disease status, and machine learning. To study patterns of TCR occurrence, a later analysis re-analyzed previously published TCR beta repertoires from around 660 donors and added high-resolution HLA genotyping. In the later analysis, no new phenotypic data were used to find candidate immune exposures; instead, reliance was placed on TCR beta sequences and their occurrence across donors. An earlier analysis of some 600 of the donors applied high-throughput TCR beta sequencing to assess whether each TCR beta V gene segment acted as functional or pseudogenic. Alongside the repertoire data, information on donor age, sex, ethnicity and CMV serostatus was compiled. Genome-wide SNP genotypes for about 60% of the 666 donors were used in a later genetic analysis, which treated that subset as a discovery cohort. Every discovery cohort repertoire had been produced on one sequencing platform. Both class I and class II loci were covered by HLA typing, at four-digit resolution. Typing coverage differed by locus: A, B, C, DRB1 and DQB1 were typed in roughly 620-630 donors, DQA1 in 500 to 550, DPA1 in 606, and DPB1 in 472. Four to six DR-DQ haplotypes were handled as single units for association and clustering because linkage in the cohort was strong. Among some 400 genotyped donors of the cohort, an average of approximately 240,000 unique TCR beta nucleotide sequences were sequenced per donor, around 18% of them non-productive.

Sequences PRHDT (CDR1) and FYEKMQ (CDR2) are obtained from the germline V gene (reference sequence). The CDR3 holds 15 amino acids from the cysteine to the phenylalanine. Only the CDR3 DNA is retained, 45 bases long and in frame from the first base. Beyond this particular receptor, the publication reports: Because the 87-base-pair reads could not distinguish some IMGT-functional V segments, including TRBV6-2 and TRBV6-3, those segments were excluded. Assigning TCR associations to individual alleles was difficult when HLA alleles, especially DR and DQ, strongly co-occurred. The authors suggested that the approach could potentially be extended to other disease states and immunological phenotypes. In a later genetic analysis, fewer N-insertions in productive TCRs were reported among donors in an Asian-associated ancestry cluster than the approximately 710-donor mean. Correlated functional status among segregating V segments might be attributable to linkage disequilibrium, but an unknown experimental factor could not be ruled out. An association between a missense DCLRE1C variant and V-gene and J-gene trimming of TCR beta chains was found in a later genetic analysis and replicated in an independent cohort. The earlier analysis of 587 of the donors excluded 15 to 20 rarely observed V segments, including chromosome 9 orphons, because counts were too low. Most CMV-associated TCR beta chains appeared to be HLA-restricted in a later analysis, and the HLA associations seemed to be driven largely by CMV exposure. For the cohort, immune exposure information was limited to CMV serostatus. Broadly in line with IMGT annotations, most TCR beta V segments showed up in productive rearrangements about 90% or about 30% of the time in an earlier analysis of approximately 600 of the donors. A later analysis reported that several top co-occurrence clusters appeared linked to parvovirus B19, influenza, CMV and Epstein-Barr virus. A later analysis found that TCR association rates varied across HLA loci, with DRB1 alleles showing the most associated TCRs and HLA-C alleles the fewest. Presence/absence analyses assumed roughly uniform sequencing depth across donors, an assumption that may not hold. In a later analysis, HLA-associated TCR beta chains were found to be more clonally expanded and to have lower generation probabilities than equally common non-associated chains. A cluster of highly shared sequence variants was judged likely to be a technical artifact of the sequencing pipeline. HLA typing was unavailable for some donors at each locus, so association tests used only the typed subset. The study listed over 150 TCR beta chains as associated with cytomegalovirus. Specific HLA alleles were associated with 15,000 to 20,000 TCR beta sequences at a false discovery rate of 0.05 in a later analysis. A few of the identified cytomegalovirus-associated TCR beta chains were confirmed in vitro to be specific for cytomegalovirus antigens. A further reported finding was that TCR beta sequences accurately predicted the HLA-A and HLA-B alleles for most subjects in the first cohort. Only TCR beta chains were sequenced in this cohort, and the absence of alpha or paired-chain data limited detectable features. The classifier was reported to diagnose cytomegalovirus status with high specificity and sensitivity in both the original cohort and the validation cohort. While some public TCRs were present in many individuals, most TCR sequences turned up only very rarely across donors.

The chain is made from TRBV13 and TRBJ1-2, with no confident D gene call. The receptor comes from a woman in her 40s in good health and CMV-seronegative. Source material: PBMCs. The CDR3 corresponds to CASSPRFTPNYGYPF. The nucleotides read TGTGCCAGCAGCCCCCGGTTCACACCAAACTATGGCTACCCCTTC.